These 7 T cell receptor beta chains were all obtained from the same sample, sequenced in a study of blood T cell repertoires in COVID-19. Produced via immunoSEQ multiplex PCR; TCRdb's table is partial and in-frame only. Among 450,000 to 500,000 clones listed, around 85% were seen once. Source material: peripheral blood. The receptors come from a human donor in a cohort sampled during active COVID-19.

The chain combines TRBV5-1 with TRBJ2-7; D is perhaps TRBD1 (6 bases). The CDR3 is 15 residues long. Deletions cut 2 bases from V and 1 base from J, with 13 bases between. Germline CDR1 SGHRS, CDR2 YFSETQ. CDR3 region: CASSFTGGISYEQYF. The CDR3 DNA sequence: TGCGCCAGCAGCTTTACTGGGGGCATATCCTACGAGCAGTACTTC.

The chain links TRBV5-8 to TRBJ2-1; D not certain. Trimming shortened V by 4 bases and J by 3 bases, and 11 bases separated the two germline ends. The V gene's germline CDR1 is SGHTS and CDR2 YDEGEE. This CDR3 is 14 amino acids long. CDR3 sequence (DNA): TGTGCCAGCAGCGCGTACAGCTTCTACAATGAGCAGTTCTTC. Translated: CASSAYSFYNEQFF.

The chain combines TRBV5-8 with TRBJ2-1; 9 nucleotides match TRBD1. Germline V gives CDR1 SGHTS, CDR2 YDEGEE. This CDR3 region has 15 residues. The V and J ends lost 4 bases and 4 bases, in that order; junction bases with no gene match: 6. CDR3 region: CASSPGTGFYNEQFF. The DNA for the CDR3 is TGTGCCAGCAGCCCAGGGACAGGGTTTTACAATGAGCAGTTCTTC.

The chain recombines TRBV5-1 with TRBJ1-3, with 10 bases matching TRBD1. Trimming at V came to 5 bases and at J to 4 bases, leaving 6 bases not matched to a gene. CDR1 and CDR2 from the germline V gene are SGHRS and YFSETQ. This CDR3 contains 15 residues. This CDR3 is CASSTDRGLGNTIYF. CDR3 nucleotide sequence: TGCGCCAGCAGTACCGACAGGGGGCTCGGAAACACCATATATTTT.

The chain has TRBV19 and TRBJ2-2; D might be TRBD2 (5 bases). CDR1 LNHDA and CDR2 SQIVND come from the germline V gene (reference sequence). This CDR3 spans 15 amino acids. V shed 4 bases and J shed 0 bases, with 9 bases lying between them. CDR3 in amino acids: CASSKLSANTGELFF. CDR3 coding DNA: TGTGCCAGTAGTAAGCTTAGCGCGAACACCGGGGAGCTGTTTTTT.

V usage is TRBV6-5 and J usage is TRBJ1-2; 9 bases match TRBD1. Per the germline V gene, CDR1 is MNHEY and CDR2 is SVGAGI. The CDR3 is made up of 13 amino acids. Trimming at V came to 7 bases and at J to 5 bases, leaving 5 bases not matched to a gene. CDR3 in DNA: TGTGCCAGCACCAGGGACAGGGATTATGGCTACACCTTC. Encoded protein: CASTRDRDYGYTF.

CDR3 coding DNA: TGTGCCAGCAGTCCTCCGGACAGTTTCACCGGGGAGCTGTTTTTT. This translates into CASSPPDSFTGELFF. J is TRBJ2-2 and V is TRBV7-9; D perhaps matches TRBD1 (6 bases). Germline V gene lookup returns CDR1 SEHNR and CDR2 FQNEAQ (reference sequence). The CDR3 extends over 15 amino acids. V was pared by 6 bases and J by 4 bases, with 15 bases between.